A selection of T cell receptor beta chains follows, all from one sample in a study of early T cells in non-severe SARS-CoV-2 infection. TCRdb analysed the 5' RACE reads with MiXCR anew, one entry per CDR3 protein. The profile covers fewer than 100,000 distinct CDR3 sequences, with 8.5% to 10% appearing a single time and approximately 4.9% taken by the ten largest. The source material was whole blood. These receptor sequences come from an adult who was a healthcare worker with PCR-confirmed SARS-CoV-2 infection or an uninfected control (not recorded which). Each CDR3 is given with its conserved first and last residue. A D gene is named only where the DNA matches it firmly. Clone sizes are given selectively: once, few, many, or a class where the clone is expanded.

v_gene,abundance,d_gene,j_gene,CDR3aa,CDR3nt
TRBV4-1,NA,NA,TRBJ1-1,CASSPGTRELSKKTEAFF,TGCGCCAGCAGCCCCGGGACAAGGGAGTTGAGCAAGAAGACTGAAGCTTTCTTT
TRBV20-1,few,NA,TRBJ2-3,CSGTKTAASTDTQYF,TGCAGTGGAACTAAGACCGCCGCTAGCACAGATACGCAGTATTTT
TRBV7-9,NA,TRBD2,TRBJ2-1,CASSLEGTNRRQFF,TGTGCCAGCAGCTTAGAGGGGACTAACCGAAGGCAGTTCTTC
TRBV20-1,NA,TRBD2,TRBJ2-7,CSARTSGRRQYF,TGCAGTGCCAGAACTAGCGGGAGGCGGCAATACTTC
TRBV10-3,many,TRBD1,TRBJ1-3,CAISDVQGKNTIYF,TGTGCCATCAGTGATGTACAGGGGAAAAACACCATATATTTT
TRBV6-2/TRBV6-3,many,TRBD2,TRBJ2-1,CASRSLAGLSYNEQFF,TGTGCCAGCAGGTCCTTAGCGGGACTGTCCTACAATGAGCAGTTCTTC
TRBV7-7,NA,NA,TRBJ2-5,CASSLSGGRGETQYF,TGTGCCAGCAGCTTAAGTGGGGGGCGCGGAGAGACCCAGTACTTC
TRBV30,many,TRBD2,TRBJ2-2,CAWRSLAGGGHPTGELFF,TGTGCCTGGAGGTCTCTAGCGGGAGGTGGTCATCCCACCGGGGAGCTGTTTTTT
TRBV20-1,many,TRBD1,TRBJ2-5,CSARPTGGRETQYF,TGCAGTGCTAGACCTACAGGGGGGCGGGAGACCCAGTACTTC
TRBV9,NA,NA,TRBJ1-3,CASSTRTDRSGNTIYF,TGTGCCAGCAGCACCAGGACAGACCGCTCTGGAAACACCATATATTTT
TRBV9,NA,TRBD1,TRBJ2-7,CASSVGQGVNEQYF,TGTGCCAGCAGCGTGGGACAGGGAGTGAACGAGCAGTACTTC
TRBV28,NA,NA,TRBJ1-5,CASRTGGIEGQPQHF,TGTGCCAGCAGGACCGGGGGGATCGAAGGGCAGCCCCAGCATTTT
TRBV5-1,NA,NA,TRBJ1-6,CASSLVQDNSPLHF,TGCGCCAGCAGCTTGGTTCAGGATAATTCACCCCTCCACTTT
TRBV20-1,many,NA,TRBJ2-3,CSAPSRVIPTDTQYF,TGCAGTGCTCCCTCGAGGGTCATACCCACAGATACGCAGTATTTT
TRBV7-8,few,TRBD1,TRBJ2-5,CASSLASGQGGETQYF,TGTGCCAGCAGCTTAGCGTCCGGACAGGGGGGCGAGACCCAGTACTTC
TRBV29-1,many,TRBD2,TRBJ2-2,CSVKRLAGVDTGELFF,TGCAGCGTAAAACGGCTAGCGGGAGTCGACACCGGGGAGCTGTTTTTT
TRBV7-3,many,TRBD2,TRBJ2-5,CASSLTREGQGTQYF,TGTGCCAGCAGCTTAACCCGGGAGGGCCAGGGGACCCAGTACTTC
TRBV27,many,NA,TRBJ1-6,CASTSPSAAPNSPLHF,TGTGCCAGCACCTCACCCTCCGCAGCCCCCAATTCACCCCTCCACTTT
TRBV7-2,few,TRBD1,TRBJ2-2,CASSLGQGTGELFF,TGTGCCAGCAGCCTGGGACAGGGGACCGGGGAGCTGTTTTTT
TRBV3-1,many,NA,TRBJ1-6,CASQQSSYNSPLHF,TGTGCCAGCCAGCAGAGCTCCTATAATTCACCCCTCCACTTT
TRBV7-9,NA,NA,TRBJ2-3,CASSLYGGMSTDTQYF,TGTGCCAGCAGCTTATATGGCGGGATGAGCACAGATACGCAGTATTTT
TRBV30,many,NA,TRBJ1-2,CAWSVRGKDAGYTF,TGTGCCTGGAGTGTACGGGGTAAGGACGCAGGCTACACCTTC
TRBV7-2,many,NA,TRBJ2-4,CASSLAGNIQYF,TGTGCCAGCAGCTTAGCGGGAAACATTCAGTACTTC
TRBV20-1,many,TRBD2,TRBJ2-1,CSASTSGGFYNEQFF,TGCAGTGCTAGCACTAGCGGTGGGTTCTACAATGAGCAGTTCTTC
TRBV7-9,few,NA,TRBJ1-5,CASSLDRAPNQPQHF,TGTGCCAGCAGCTTAGATAGGGCCCCGAATCAGCCCCAGCATTTT
TRBV5-6,many,NA,TRBJ2-3,CASSLYRAQGDTQYF,TGTGCCAGCAGCTTGTATCGAGCGCAGGGAGATACGCAGTATTTT
TRBV18,many,NA,TRBJ1-4,CASSPQDGAGEKLFF,TGTGCCAGCTCACCGCAGGATGGGGCAGGAGAAAAACTGTTTTTT
TRBV28,NA,TRBD2,TRBJ2-3,CASSSTGLAGLTTDTQYF,TGTGCCAGCAGTTCCACGGGACTAGCGGGGCTAACCACAGATACGCAGTATTTT
TRBV23-1,NA,NA,TRBJ1-5,CASSQSEGPFLPQHF,TGCGCCAGCAGTCAATCGGAAGGACCCTTCTTGCCCCAGCATTTT
TRBV2,many,NA,TRBJ1-1,CASSGVWGNTEAFF,TGTGCCAGCAGTGGGGTGTGGGGGAACACTGAAGCTTTCTTT
TRBV12-3/TRBV12-4,many,TRBD1,TRBJ2-3,CASSFEGASTDTQYF,TGTGCCAGCAGTTTCGAGGGGGCTAGCACAGATACGCAGTATTTT
TRBV10-1,few,TRBD2,TRBJ2-3,CASSDGTSGRLGTQYF,TGCGCCAGCAGTGACGGGACTAGCGGGAGGTTGGGTACGCAGTATTTT
TRBV5-4,many,NA,TRBJ2-1,CASSPFEGHHNEQFF,TGTGCCAGCAGCCCTTTCGAGGGCCACCACAATGAGCAGTTCTTC
TRBV28,many,NA,TRBJ2-3,CASSPTTSTDTQYF,TGTGCCAGCAGCCCGACGACTAGCACAGATACGCAGTATTTT
TRBV7-9,NA,NA,TRBJ2-3,CASSFSWERGTDTQYF,TGTGCCAGCAGCTTTAGTTGGGAGAGGGGCACAGATACGCAGTATTTT